The 11 T cell receptor beta chains reported below all come from one sample, sequenced in a study of blood T cell repertoires in COVID-19. Produced via immunoSEQ multiplex PCR; TCRdb's table is partial and in-frame only. The sample has some 130,000 clones, about 85% seen once. The sample was peripheral blood. The receptors were gathered from an elderly man with acute or convalescent COVID-19.

This chain connects TRBV28 to TRBJ1-5; a weak D match, TRBD1 (5 bases). The germline V gene encodes CDR1 MDHEN and CDR2 SYDVKM. Trimming removed 6 bases at V and 6 bases at J, with 12 bases between. CDR3 length equals 13 residues. CDR3 sequence: CASSYPRGQPQHF. CDR3 sequence (DNA): TGTGCCAGCAGCTACCCAAGGGGTCAGCCCCAGCATTTT.

The table lists this clone with a count of one. The V gene is TRBV20-1, the J gene TRBJ1-1, with 9 bases aligning to TRBD1. The CDR3 extends over 15 amino acids. Per the germline V gene, CDR1 is DFQATT and CDR2 is SNEGSKA (reference sequence). The J segment lost 10 bases and the V segment lost 3 bases, leaving 15 bases of the junction unmatched. The CDR3 DNA follows: TGCAGTGCTAGTTCCGTAACAGGGGGCGCTTCCGCAGCTTTCTTT. It codes for CSASSVTGGASAAFF.

The rearrangement uses TRBV24-1 and TRBJ1-2; D unresolved. The CDR3 is 12 amino acids. The V gene lost 7 bases and the J gene lost 8 bases, with 13 bases spanning the gap. CDR1 and CDR2 from the germline V gene are KGHDR and SFDVKD. The CDR3: CATSQLGRGYTF. CDR3 in DNA: TGTGCCACCAGCCAACTAGGAAGGGGCTACACCTTC.

The V call is TRBV5-1, the J call TRBJ2-2; 11 positions match TRBD2. Germline V gives CDR1 SGHRS, CDR2 YFSETQ. This CDR3 has 14 residues. The J segment lost 10 bases and the V segment lost 1 base, leaving 3 bases of the junction unmatched. The CDR3 protein is CASSLLTSGEELFF. The CDR3 DNA is TGCGCCAGCAGCTTGTTGACTAGCGGGGAGGAGCTGTTTTTT. Based on the CDR3 plus reference TRBV5-1 and TRBJ2-2, the full variable domain is KAGVTQTPRYLIKTRGQQVTLSCSPISGHRSVSWYQQTPGQGLQFLFEYFSETQRNKGNFPGRFSGRQFSNSRSEMNVSTLELGDSALYLCASSLLTSGEELFFGEGSRLTVL.

The chain joins TRBV9 to TRBJ1-1; D unresolved. CDR1 is SGDLS, CDR2 YYNGEE, per germline. V lost 0 bases and J 5 bases, leaving 8 bases between the germline ends. The CDR3 is made up of 13 amino acids. The CDR3 DNA reads TGTGCCAGCAGCGTAGTATCGGGTACTGAAGCTTTCTTT. It yields the protein CASSVVSGTEAFF.

V usage is TRBV5-1 and J usage is TRBJ1-2; the match to TRBD1 covers 7 bases. Trimming took 2 bases from V and 6 from J; bases not matched to a gene: 4. The CDR3 consists of 13 residues. Germline lookup yields CDR1 SGHRS and CDR2 YFSETQ. CDR3 in amino acids: CASSFNTGDGYTF. CDR3 nucleotide sequence: TGCGCCAGCAGCTTTAATACAGGGGATGGCTACACCTTC. Variable domain in full (rest from reference TRBV5-1 and TRBJ1-2): KAGVTQTPRYLIKTRGQQVTLSCSPISGHRSVSWYQQTPGQGLQFLFEYFSETQRNKGNFPGRFSGRQFSNSRSEMNVSTLELGDSALYLCASSFNTGDGYTFGSGTRLTVV.

J is TRBJ1-1 and V is TRBV13; D may be TRBD1 (5 bases). The CDR3 loop spans 14 amino acids. CDR1 and CDR2 (germline): PRHDT, FYEKMQ (reference sequence). The germline V and J ends were trimmed by 5 bases and 2 bases, with 12 bases remaining between them. In DNA form, the CDR3 reads TGTGCCAGCAGCCTGAGAGGACAAAACACTGAAGCTTTCTTT. Its translation: CASSLRGQNTEAFF.

The chain has TRBV19 and TRBJ2-1, with 16 nucleotides matching TRBD2. Looked up from germline, CDR1 is LNHDA and CDR2 is SQIVND (reference sequence). The V gene end was trimmed by 3 bases and the J gene end by 1 base; junction bases not matched to a gene: 3. This CDR3 region has 18 residues. CDR3 DNA: TGTGCCAGTAGTATCGGGACTAGCGGGGGGGGATCCTACAATGAGCAGTTCTTC. Translated: CASSIGTSGGGSYNEQFF.

The chain recombines TRBV25-1 with TRBJ2-7, with TRBD1 matching over 8 bases. CDR1 is MGHDK and CDR2 is SYGVNS in the germline V gene. This CDR3 is 14 amino acids long. V lost 6 bases to trimming and J lost 3 bases; unmatched junction nucleotides: 7. The CDR3: CASRAGTGLYEQYF. The CDR3, as DNA: TGTGCCAGCAGAGCCGGGACAGGTCTCTACGAGCAGTACTTC.

The chain has TRBV10-2 and TRBJ2-7, with 7 bases that match TRBD2. CDR1 is WSHSY, CDR2 SAAADI, per germline. There are 15 residues in the CDR3. V shed 3 bases and J 2 bases; nucleotides not matched to a gene: 7. The CDR3 loop reads CASSEWGGGTYEQYF. CDR3 in DNA: TGCGCCAGCAGTGAATGGGGCGGGGGTACCTACGAGCAGTACTTC.

The J gene is TRBJ1-6, the V gene TRBV28; D call uncertain. With 9 bases removed from V and 9 bases from J, the gap between germline ends came to 12 bases. There are 12 residues in the CDR3. Germline CDR1 MDHEN, CDR2 SYDVKM. The DNA for the CDR3 is TGTGCCAGTCGGGATCCTATTTCACCCCTCCACTTT. It is translated as CASRDPISPLHF.